These 8 T cell receptor beta chains share one sample of origin, sequenced in a study of human T cells and chemical hapten exposure. TCRdb analysed the RACE reads with MiXCR anew, one entry per CDR3 protein. The sample consists of about 140,000 distinct CDR3 sequences, around 11% of them appearing once. Time point defined: patch test 2, 6 weeks after DPC sensitization. The treatment here: therapeutic diphenylcyclopropenone sensitization with weekly scalp DPC. The material was whole blood, obtained in connection with sensitization to the hapten diphenylcyclopropenone (DPC). Receptors were obtained from a woman aged 50 to 65 with alopecia areata. Some clones in this sample may be carry-over from other donors' samples.

This clonotype was recorded a few times. The chain uses TRBV7-2 and TRBJ2-1, with 12 positions matching TRBD2. V lost 5 bases and J lost 2; bases outside the gene matches: 13. Per the germline V gene, CDR1 is SGHTA and CDR2 is FQGNSA. This CDR3 contains 19 residues. CDR3 DNA sequence: TGTGCCAGCAGCCCCGACCCAGGACTAGCGGGGTTAACCTACAATGAGCAGTTCTTC. Encoded protein: CASSPDPGLAGLTYNEQFF.

This sequence joins TRBV6-6 and TRBJ2-2; D might be TRBD1 (5 bases). Germline assignment: CDR1 MNHNY and CDR2 SVGAGI (reference sequence). Trimming removed 5 bases at V and 1 base at J, with 11 bases between. This CDR3 has 15 amino acids. CDR3 loop: CASSPTVLNTGELFF. CDR3 sequence (DNA): TGTGCCAGCAGTCCGACAGTCCTGAACACCGGGGAGCTGTTTTTT.

The gene calls are TRBV16 and TRBJ1-1; 7 positions match TRBD1. The CDR3 runs 16 residues. With V trimmed by 2 bases and J by 0 bases, 6 bases remained unmatched. The germline gives CDR1 KGHSY, CDR2 FQNENV. The CDR3 DNA follows: TGTGCCAGCAGCCAACCTTTGACAGGGATGAACACTGAAGCTTTCTTT. This encodes CASSQPLTGMNTEAFF.

This CDR3 reads CASSPPEGDNEQFF. In DNA, the CDR3 is TGTGCCAGCAGCCCTCCCGAAGGGGACAATGAGCAGTTCTTC. This rearrangement joins TRBV5-5 to TRBJ2-1, with D possibly matching TRBD1 (5 bases). Trimming stripped 4 bases from V and 5 bases from J, with 13 bases between. The CDR3 contains 14 residues. From germline, CDR1 is SGHKS and CDR2 YYEKEE (reference sequence).

This chain connects TRBV11-2 to TRBJ1-4; TRBD1 aligns across 9 bases. With 6 bases clipped from V and 8 bases from J, the junction kept 10 bases outside the gene matches. The CDR3 extends over 15 amino acids. In germline, CDR1 is SGHAT, CDR2 FQNNGV. The CDR3 spells CASRRWGQGGEKLFF. The DNA for the CDR3 is TGTGCCAGCAGACGGTGGGGACAGGGAGGAGAAAAACTGTTTTTT. The full variable domain, with the rest looked up from reference TRBV11-2 and TRBJ1-4, is EAGVAQSPRYKIIEKRQSVAFWCNPISGHATLYWYQQILGQGPKLLIQFQNNGVVDDSQLPKDRFSAERLKGVDSTLKIQPAKLEDSAVYLCASRRWGQGGEKLFFGSGTQLSVL.

V and J are TRBV6-5 and TRBJ1-4; tentative D call: TRBD1 (6 bases). Trimming shortened V by 5 bases and J by 2 bases, and 12 bases separated the two germline ends. Germline CDR1 MNHEY, CDR2 SVGAGI. This CDR3 spans 15 amino acids. CDR3 in DNA: TGTGCCAGCAGTACGCTTCAGGGGACTAATGAAAAACTGTTTTTT. It yields the protein CASSTLQGTNEKLFF.

This sequence joins TRBV6-5 and TRBJ2-7; 9 bases agree with TRBD1. This CDR3 region has 15 residues. V shed 1 base, J shed 6 bases, and the junction held 7 bases outside the gene matches. Germline lookup yields CDR1 MNHEY and CDR2 SVGAGI. Here the CDR3 DNA reads TGTGCCAGCAGTTACTTTACCGGGACAGGGTCCGAGCAGTACTTC. Encoded protein: CASSYFTGTGSEQYF.

This clonotype has only a few counts. V usage is TRBV29-1 and J usage is TRBJ2-7; either TRBD1 or TRBD2 may supply D (5 bases each). The CDR3 is 15 residues long. V lost 6 bases and J lost 3, with 21 bases in between. Germline V gene data show CDR1 as SQVTM and CDR2 as ANQGSEA. CDR3 sequence reads: CSVTPPGTPVYEQYF. The CDR3, as DNA: TGCAGCGTGACCCCCCCCGGGACGCCAGTCTACGAGCAGTACTTC.